This TCR beta chain originates from a study of cytomegalovirus exposure and HLA in healthy donors. Amplification used 60 Vbeta primers and 13 Jbeta primers. The protocol was immunoSEQ multiplex PCR, while the TCRdb copy is restricted to in-frame clones and leaves out a portion. The sample lists 110,000 to 150,000 clones, 70% to 80% occurring once. This clone has a handful of counts. The germline V and J ends were trimmed by 2 bases and 2 bases, with 13 bases remaining between them. The CDR3 is 16 amino acids. The V gene's germline CDR1 is LNHDA and CDR2 SQIVND (reference sequence). Sequencing was carried out using PBMCs. The receptor's source is a woman aged 50 to 60 in good health and CMV-seronegative. The V call is TRBV19, the J call TRBJ1-3, with unresolved D. The CDR3, as DNA: TGTGCCAGTAGTATATCGGCAGGCCTGGCTGGAAACACCATATATTTT. Protein product: CASSISAGLAGNTIYF.